One sample yielded the 7 T cell receptor beta chains listed below, sequenced in a study of blood T cell repertoires in COVID-19. Libraries were prepared by immunoSEQ multiplex PCR; TCRdb keeps only in-frame clonotypes and omits some of them. Altogether roughly 260,000 clones are present, 91% being singletons, with the ten largest covering 2.5% to 3%. Material: peripheral blood. Receptors originate from a person aged 18 to 35 with COVID-19, enrolled during active disease.

V and J are TRBV3-1 (or the pseudogene TRBV3-2) and TRBJ2-6; 8 nucleotides line up with TRBD1. The CDR3 sequence is 17 residues long. The V gene end was trimmed by 4 bases and the J gene end by 0 bases; junction bases not matched to a gene: 5. The germline V gene encodes CDR1 LGHDT and CDR2 YNNKEL (reference sequence). CDR3 amino acids: CASSPGTGFSGANVLTF. The CDR3 nucleotides read TGTGCCAGCAGCCCTGGGACAGGTTTCTCTGGGGCCAACGTCCTGACTTTC.

Note on this clone: Other DNA variants within this sample encode the same CDR3. The chain is built from TRBV5-4 and TRBJ1-2, with D perhaps TRBD1 (5 bases). The germline V gene encodes CDR1 SGHNT and CDR2 YYREEE (reference sequence). CDR3 length: 15 residues. V shed 4 bases and J shed 6 bases, with 19 bases lying between them. The DNA for the CDR3 is TGTGCCAGCAGCGGGAGGTTGGACGGGGGGAATGGCTACACCTTC. It specifies CASSGRLDGGNGYTF.

The V and J genes are TRBV28 and TRBJ2-6; 9 positions agree with TRBD2. The V gene's germline CDR1 is MDHEN and CDR2 SYDVKM. Unmatched junction bases numbered 21, after V lost 5 bases and J lost 4 bases. This CDR3 region has 21 residues. The CDR3 loop is CASSPRGSGRHPSLGANVLTF. The CDR3 nucleotides are TGTGCCAGCAGTCCCCGCGGGAGCGGGAGGCACCCGTCCCTAGGGGCCAACGTCCTGACTTTC.

Details on this clone: In the same sample, other DNA sequences code for this CDR3. The rearrangement uses TRBV12-3 or TRBV12-4 and TRBJ1-3; unclear D gene. The V gene lost 6 bases and the J gene lost 0 bases, with 6 bases spanning the gap. There are 13 residues in the CDR3. The CDR3 is CASSRGSGNTIYF. As DNA, the CDR3 is TGTGCCAGCAGCCGGGGCTCTGGAAACACCATATATTTT.

V and J are TRBV19 and TRBJ2-3; 8 nucleotides line up with TRBD1. V was pared by 4 bases and J by 5 bases, with 5 bases of the junction left unmatched. Germline V gives CDR1 LNHDA, CDR2 SQIVND (reference sequence). This CDR3 has 14 residues. The CDR3 DNA reads as TGTGCCAGTAGTAAGACAGGGGCAAGAGATACGCAGTATTTT. Translating it yields CASSKTGARDTQYF.

This chain links TRBV7-9 with TRBJ2-5, with D possibly being TRBD2 (6 bases). The CDR3 consists of 14 residues. From germline, CDR1 is SEHNR and CDR2 FQNEAQ (reference sequence). Trimming took 6 bases from V and 5 from J, leaving 16 bases between them. DNA for the CDR3: TGTGCCAGCAGTCAAGCGGGTGGGGGTGAGACCCAGTACTTC. The encoded protein is CASSQAGGGETQYF.

V usage is TRBV13 and J usage is TRBJ2-1; 9 bases align to TRBD2. Looked up from germline, CDR1 is PRHDT and CDR2 is FYEKMQ (reference sequence). Trimming cost V 1 base and J 3 bases; bases outside gene matches: 4. The CDR3 has 16 residues. In DNA, the CDR3 is TGTGCCAGCAGCTTAGTGGGGACTAGCAGCTACAATGAGCAGTTCTTC. Protein sequence: CASSLVGTSSYNEQFF.